One and the same sample provided the 31 T cell receptor beta chains below, sequenced in a study of control samples from healthy donors and cancer patients. Profiled with immunoSEQ multiplex PCR; TCRdb holds only in-frame clones, not every one. Altogether some 2,400 clones are present, around 97% being singletons, with the ten largest covering approximately 2%. Sequenced sample: PBMCs. All receptors come from a man between 65 and 85 years old with head and neck cancer.

The V call is TRBV19, the J call TRBJ1-4; D gene uncertain. The CDR3 covers 13 residues. V dropped 6 bases and J dropped 6 bases, with 11 bases sitting between them. Germline CDR1 reads LNHDA; CDR2 reads SQIVND (reference sequence). CDR3 residues: CASRVRVDEKLFF. CDR3 sequence (DNA): TGTGCCAGTAGGGTTAGGGTGGATGAAAAACTGTTTTTT.

This sequence joins TRBV14 and TRBJ1-4, with D possibly being TRBD1 (6 bases). Germline V gives CDR1 SGHDN, CDR2 FVKESK. This CDR3 spans 15 amino acids. Between the trimmed V and J ends, which lost 0 bases and 8 bases, there was a span of 13 bases. CDR3 sequence (DNA): TGTGCCAGCAGCCAAGATACCACAGGGAGGGAAAAACTGTTTTTT. As protein: CASSQDTTGREKLFF.

This clone appeared a single time. The chain employs TRBV4-2 and TRBJ2-3; 10 bases are a match to TRBD1. The V and J ends lost 4 bases and 4 bases, in that order; junction bases with no gene match: 8. The length of the CDR3 is 16 residues. Germline CDR1 LGHNA, CDR2 YNFKEQ. The CDR3 bases are TGTGCCAGCAGCCGAGAGACAGGGGGCGGGTCAGATACGCAGTATTTT. It encodes CASSRETGGGSDTQYF.

The V gene is TRBV18, the J gene TRBJ2-5; a weak D match, TRBD2 (5 bases). The CDR3 contains 15 residues. Germline CDR1 KGHSH, CDR2 LQKENI. V lost 4 bases, J lost 5 bases, and 17 bases lay in between. CDR3: CASSLGGLGGETQYF. The CDR3 DNA sequence: TGTGCCAGCTCACTTGGCGGACTGGGTGGGGAGACCCAGTACTTC.

J is TRBJ1-4 and V is TRBV5-1; tentative D call: TRBD1 (5 bases). The germline V gene encodes CDR1 SGHRS and CDR2 YFSETQ. The V gene lost 2 bases and the J gene lost 8 bases, with 13 bases spanning the gap. The CDR3 has 14 amino acids. CDR3 DNA sequence: TGCGCCAGCAGCTTTGGCACAGGAAGGGAAAAACTGTTTTTT. This translates into CASSFGTGREKLFF.

The V and J genes are TRBV7-8 and TRBJ1-1; D gene ambiguous. V lost 8 bases and J lost 4, with 17 bases in between. In germline, CDR1 is SGHVS, CDR2 FQNEAQ. This CDR3 has 14 residues. The DNA of the CDR3 is TGTGCCAGCCGAGCCCCTCTTAAGGGCACTGAAGCTTTCTTT. Protein sequence: CASRAPLKGTEAFF.

This clone was observed a few times. The chain employs TRBV27 and TRBJ1-1; 8 bases map to TRBD1. The CDR3 has 15 residues. Germline V lookup: CDR1 MNHEY, CDR2 SMNVEV (reference sequence). Trimming removed 5 bases from V and 5 bases from J; junction bases left unmatched: 10. The CDR3 region is CASSPWTGHDTEAFF. Written as DNA, the CDR3 is TGTGCCAGCAGTCCCTGGACAGGGCATGATACTGAAGCTTTCTTT.

The J gene is TRBJ1-4, the V gene TRBV28; D is perhaps TRBD1 (5 bases). This CDR3 contains 14 residues. Per the germline V gene, CDR1 is MDHEN and CDR2 is SYDVKM. V lost 4 bases to trimming and J lost 8 bases, with 14 bases between them. The DNA of the CDR3 is TGTGCCAGCAGTTCGGGGGATACGGGGGAAAAACTGTTTTTT. It specifies CASSSGDTGEKLFF.

This chain joins TRBV5-1 and TRBJ2-5; TRBD1 or TRBD2 may be the D gene (5 bases each). The CDR3 length is 14 residues. Germline V gene lookup returns CDR1 SGHRS and CDR2 YFSETQ. V was shortened by 0 bases and J by 2 bases, with 8 bases between the two germline ends. The CDR3 protein is CASSLVGGQETQYF. The CDR3 DNA reads as TGCGCCAGCAGCTTGGTTGGGGGACAAGAGACCCAGTACTTC.

The chain carries TRBV28 and TRBJ2-5, with 11 bases lining up with TRBD2. V was clipped by 7 bases and J by 4 bases; unmatched bases: 14. CDR1 and CDR2 (germline): MDHEN, SYDVKM. The CDR3 totals 17 residues. This chain's CDR3 is CASTSLLAGERGETQYF. DNA for the CDR3: TGTGCCAGCACCTCATTACTAGCGGGAGAGCGAGGAGAGACCCAGTACTTC.

This clone was detected only once. The genes are TRBV7-2 and TRBJ1-4; D not certain. The ends were cut back, 3 bases at V and 11 bases at J, with 16 bases in the middle. The CDR3 runs 14 residues. Germline V gene sequence: CDR1 SGHTA, CDR2 FQGNSA. The DNA of the CDR3 is TGTGCCAGCAGCTTCACGACCGCTAGTACGAAACTGTTTTTT. This gives the protein CASSFTTASTKLFF. Based on the CDR3 plus reference TRBV7-2 and TRBJ1-4, the full variable domain is GAGVSQSPSNKVTEKGKDVELRCDPISGHTALYWYRQSLGQGLEFLIYFQGNSAPDKSGLPSDRFSAERTGGSVSTLTIQRTQQEDSAVYLCASSFTTASTKLFFGSGTQLSVL.

The gene calls are TRBV7-9 and TRBJ1-3, with D hard to call. The CDR3 loop spans 15 amino acids. The germline CDR1 and CDR2 sequences are SEHNR and FQNEAQ (reference sequence). The V gene lost 3 bases and the J gene lost 1 base, with 10 bases spanning the gap. The CDR3 is CASSLSSRSGNTIYF. The CDR3 nucleotides are TGTGCCAGCAGCTTGTCATCCCGATCTGGAAACACCATATATTTT.

The genes are TRBV12-5 and TRBJ2-2, with TRBD1 as a possible D gene (7 bases). This CDR3 is 16 amino acids long. V was trimmed by 3 bases and J by 6 bases, leaving 17 bases between them. CDR1 and CDR2 from the germline V gene are LGHNT and FRNRAP. This CDR3 reads CASGFLEGARPGELFF. CDR3 coding DNA: TGTGCTAGTGGTTTCCTGGAGGGGGCACGGCCCGGGGAGCTGTTTTTT.

The rearrangement uses TRBV11-1 and TRBJ1-1; the match to TRBD1 covers 7 bases. Germline V gene data show CDR1 as SGHAT and CDR2 as FQDESV (reference sequence). Trimming at V came to 2 bases and at J to 7 bases, leaving 7 bases not matched to a gene. The CDR3 extends over 14 amino acids. CDR3 sequence: CASSLNWGQFEAFF. The CDR3 DNA follows: TGTGCCAGCAGCTTAAATTGGGGACAGTTTGAAGCTTTCTTT.

The V gene is TRBV6-2 or TRBV6-3, the J gene TRBJ2-2; 14 bases are shared with TRBD2. The CDR3 totals 15 residues. The V segment lost 4 bases and the J segment 6 bases; nucleotides outside the gene matches: 1. Per germline, CDR1 MNHEY and CDR2 SVGEGT. CDR3 sequence (DNA): TGTGCCAGCAGTTCGGGACTAGCGGGGGCCGGGGAGCTGTTTTTT. The encoded protein is CASSSGLAGAGELFF.

The gene calls are TRBV10-3 and TRBJ2-7, with 10 bases fitting TRBD1. After removal of 7 bases from V and 2 bases from J, the junction contained 8 bases not matched to a gene. Germline V CDR1 and CDR2: ENHRY, SYGVKD. The CDR3 spans 15 residues. CDR3 residues: CAITTGQGKAYEQYF. In nucleotides, the CDR3 is TGTGCCATCACTACGGGACAGGGGAAGGCCTACGAGCAGTACTTC.

This rearrangement joins TRBV7-2 to TRBJ2-5; the D gene is possibly TRBD1 (6 bases). V shed 6 bases and J shed 5 bases, with 13 bases lying between them. Germline lookup yields CDR1 SGHTA and CDR2 FQGNSA. The CDR3 is 13 residues long. CDR3 amino acids: CASSHRVGETQYF. CDR3 bases: TGTGCCAGCAGTCACAGGGTCGGGGAGACCCAGTACTTC.

The J gene is TRBJ2-2, the V gene TRBV6-6; a weak D match, TRBD1 (5 bases). The germline V gene encodes CDR1 MNHNY and CDR2 SVGAGI (reference sequence). The CDR3 runs 14 residues. V lost 6 bases and J 8 bases, leaving 16 bases between the germline ends. DNA for the CDR3: TGTGCCAGCAGCCTTGACAGATTCTCAGGGGAGCTGTTTTTT. This encodes CASSLDRFSGELFF.

This clone was recorded once. The chain uses TRBV6-2 or TRBV6-3 and TRBJ1-5, with unresolved D. Trimming removed 0 bases from V and 2 bases from J, with 11 bases in between. The germline gives CDR1 MNHEY, CDR2 SVGEGT. CDR3 length equals 16 residues. CDR3 in amino acids: CASSYSTQRRNQPQHF. CDR3 bases: TGTGCCAGCAGTTACTCCACACAACGGCGCAATCAGCCCCAGCATTTT.

The rearrangement links TRBV19 to TRBJ1-1; 9 bases are shared with TRBD1. The CDR3 is 17 amino acids. The V gene's germline CDR1 is LNHDA and CDR2 SQIVND (reference sequence). V shed 7 bases, J shed 0 bases, and the junction held 12 bases outside the gene matches. The DNA for the CDR3 is TGTGCCAGTATTGACATCGGACAGGGGCATATGAACACTGAAGCTTTCTTT. Its protein is CASIDIGQGHMNTEAFF.

CDR3 sequence: CASSLAGGGSRETQYF. The CDR3, as DNA: TGCGCCAGCAGCTTGGCCGGTGGCGGGAGCAGGGAGACCCAGTACTTC. V is TRBV5-1 and J is TRBJ2-5, with TRBD2 matching 7 bases. CDR1 SGHRS and CDR2 YFSETQ come from the germline V gene. The CDR3 spans 16 residues. V was clipped by 0 bases and J by 5 bases; unmatched bases: 10. Full variable domain (outside the CDR3, taken from reference TRBV5-1 and TRBJ2-5): KAGVTQTPRYLIKTRGQQVTLSCSPISGHRSVSWYQQTPGQGLQFLFEYFSETQRNKGNFPGRFSGRQFSNSRSEMNVSTLELGDSALYLCASSLAGGGSRETQYFGPGTRLLVL.

The rearrangement uses TRBV4-2 and TRBJ2-1, with D tentatively TRBD1 or TRBD2 (5 bases each). V was cut by 1 base and J by 0 bases, with 19 bases left in between. The CDR3 sequence is 19 residues long. Germline CDR1 and CDR2: LGHNA and YNFKEQ. CDR3 DNA: TGTGCCAGCAGCCAAGGAGGGCTCGTGGGGCTTATCTCCTACAATGAGCAGTTCTTC. It encodes CASSQGGLVGLISYNEQFF.

The chain couples TRBV28 to TRBJ2-7, with D maybe TRBD1 (6 bases). V shed 7 bases and J shed 4 bases, with 8 bases lying between them. The germline gives CDR1 MDHEN, CDR2 SYDVKM. The CDR3 spans 11 residues. CDR3 DNA sequence: TGTGCCAGCAACCAGGGGTACGAGCAGTACTTC. It specifies CASNQGYEQYF.

J is TRBJ1-1 and V is TRBV4-2; D is perhaps TRBD1 (6 bases). Germline V gene data show CDR1 as LGHNA and CDR2 as YNFKEQ. This CDR3 comprises 14 residues. V was clipped by 1 base and J by 3 bases, with 9 bases between them. CDR3 nucleotides: TGTGCCAGCAGCCAAGGGGGGCGGGACACTGAAGCTTTCTTT. Translation gives CASSQGGRDTEAFF.

V gene TRBV29-1 combines with J gene TRBJ2-3, with 10 bases fitting TRBD2. Trimming at V came to 1 base and at J to 6 bases, leaving 7 bases not matched to a gene. Germline values: CDR1 SQVTM, CDR2 ANQGSEA. This CDR3 spans 15 amino acids. CDR3 sequence: CSVEAAGGPVDTQYF. CDR3 in DNA: TGCAGCGTTGAAGCAGCGGGAGGGCCGGTGGATACGCAGTATTTT.

The chain uses TRBV7-9 and TRBJ2-7; D possibly corresponds to TRBD1 (5 bases). Germline V gives CDR1 SEHNR, CDR2 FQNEAQ (reference sequence). CDR3 length: 13 residues. Trimming removed 3 bases from V and 2 bases from J, with 8 bases in between. The CDR3 nucleotides are TGTGCCAGCAGCTTGGCAGGGACCTACGAGCAGTACTTC. Translation gives CASSLAGTYEQYF.

The chain couples TRBV28 to TRBJ1-6, with 8 bases identical to TRBD1. Losses at the gene ends were 2 bases for V and 6 bases for J; bases not matched to a gene: 3. The CDR3 has 15 amino acids. The germline V gene has CDR1 MDHEN and CDR2 SYDVKM. The CDR3 region is CASSLVQGVNSPLHF. The DNA of the CDR3 is TGTGCCAGCAGTTTAGTACAGGGGGTTAATTCACCCCTCCACTTT.

The chain has TRBV21-1 and TRBJ1-2. TRBV21-1 is a pseudogene segment. The CDR3 length is 15 residues. CDR3 region: CASSKGPDLLRGYTF. DNA of the CDR3: TGTGCCAGCAGCAAAGGCCCTGACCTCCTGAGGGGCTACACCTTC.

This sequence joins TRBV5-1 and TRBJ2-1; D possibly corresponds to TRBD2 (6 bases). The V and J ends lost 4 bases and 6 bases respectively, with 14 bases between them. Germline V gene lookup returns CDR1 SGHRS and CDR2 YFSETQ. The CDR3 totals 14 residues. CDR3 amino acids: CASSRGEIPNEQFF. CDR3 coding DNA: TGCGCCAGCAGCCGCGGGGAGATCCCCAATGAGCAGTTCTTC.

This clone appeared a single time. This chain joins TRBV6-6 and TRBJ2-3; 10 bases agree with TRBD2. The germline V gene has CDR1 MNHNY and CDR2 SVGAGI (reference sequence). This CDR3 is 16 amino acids long. J was trimmed by 4 bases and V by 5 bases; bases with no gene match: 9. CDR3 amino acids: CASSPPTAGGPDTQYF. For the CDR3, the DNA is TGTGCCAGCAGTCCTCCCACAGCGGGGGGGCCAGATACGCAGTATTTT.

This sequence joins TRBV5-1 and TRBJ1-4; possibly TRBD1 for D (6 bases). The V gene lost 7 bases and the J gene lost 3 bases, with 13 bases spanning the gap. Germline lookup yields CDR1 SGHRS and CDR2 YFSETQ. CDR3 size: 14 residues. The CDR3 coding sequence is TGCGCCAGCCGACAAGGGGGGGCTAATGAAAAACTGTTTTTT. Residues: CASRQGGANEKLFF.